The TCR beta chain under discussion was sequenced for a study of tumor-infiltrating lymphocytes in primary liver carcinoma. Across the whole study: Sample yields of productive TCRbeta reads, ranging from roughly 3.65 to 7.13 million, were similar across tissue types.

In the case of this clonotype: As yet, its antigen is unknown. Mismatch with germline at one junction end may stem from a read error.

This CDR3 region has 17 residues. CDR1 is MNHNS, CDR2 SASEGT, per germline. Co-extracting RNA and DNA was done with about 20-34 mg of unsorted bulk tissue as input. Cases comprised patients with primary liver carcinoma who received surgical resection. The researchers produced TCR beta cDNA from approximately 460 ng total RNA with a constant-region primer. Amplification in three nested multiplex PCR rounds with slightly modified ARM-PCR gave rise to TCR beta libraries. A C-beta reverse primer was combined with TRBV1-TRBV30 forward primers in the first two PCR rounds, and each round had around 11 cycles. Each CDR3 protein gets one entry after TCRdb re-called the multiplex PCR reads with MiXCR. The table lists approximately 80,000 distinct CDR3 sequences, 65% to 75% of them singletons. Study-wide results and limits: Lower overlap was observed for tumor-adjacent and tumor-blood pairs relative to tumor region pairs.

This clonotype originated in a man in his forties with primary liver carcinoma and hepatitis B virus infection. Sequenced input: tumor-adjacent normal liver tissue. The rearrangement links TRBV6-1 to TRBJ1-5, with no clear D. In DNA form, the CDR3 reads TGTGCCAGCAATGAATCCCGACATGGAACAGTCAATCAGCCCCAGCATTTT. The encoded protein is CASNESRHGTVNQPQHF.